This T cell receptor beta chain was sequenced in a study of cytomegalovirus exposure and HLA in healthy donors. General observations from the study: As a later analysis showed, a missense DCLRE1C variant was linked to trimming of TCR beta V- and J-genes. An analysis that was carried out later associated approximately 17,000 TCR beta sequences with HLA alleles at 0.05 false discovery rate. Reportedly, HLA-A and HLA-B alleles of most subjects were accurately predicted from TCR beta.

As concerns this clone: Antigen: not known.

Primers: 60 Vbeta forward and 13 Jbeta reverse. The method was immunoSEQ multiplex PCR; TCRdb's version includes in-frame clones alone and lacks a portion of them. The sample includes around 300,000 clones, about 83% of them seen just once. The germline V gene has CDR1 MNHNY and CDR2 SVGAGI (reference sequence). The ends were cut back, 6 bases at V and 4 bases at J, with 16 bases in the middle. The CDR3 consists of 16 residues. The specimen was PBMCs. The source of this sequence is a woman aged 40 to 49 in good health and CMV-seropositive. This chain uses TRBV6-6 with TRBJ1-6; D is perhaps TRBD1 (5 bases). The CDR3 protein is CASSKGERKYNSPLHF. CDR3 DNA sequence: TGTGCCAGCAGCAAAGGGGAAAGAAAGTATAATTCACCCCTCCACTTT.